These 5 T cell receptor beta chains originate from one sample sequenced in a study of blood T cell repertoires in COVID-19. Repertoires were generated with immunoSEQ multiplex PCR, while TCRdb's copy carries only in-frame clones and drops some. The sample shows about 300,000 clones, around 84% of them seen only once. The sequenced material came from peripheral blood. All receptors come from a man between 65 and 80 years old with acute or convalescent COVID-19.

The V gene is TRBV7-8, the J gene TRBJ2-5; perhaps TRBD2 as D (6 bases). The CDR3 consists of 13 residues. CDR1 is SGHVS and CDR2 is FQNEAQ in the germline V gene. The germline V and J ends were trimmed by 4 bases and 5 bases, with 11 bases remaining between them. The CDR3 is CASSSTSLETQYF. CDR3 DNA: TGTGCCAGCAGCTCGACTAGTCTCGAGACCCAGTACTTC.

This clone was observed a single time. CDR3 sequence (DNA): TGTGCCAGCAGCCAAGACTTACAGGGGGACGGGGAGCTGTTTTTT. This gives the protein CASSQDLQGDGELFF. The J gene is TRBJ2-2, the V gene TRBV14; 8 positions match TRBD1. The CDR3 runs to 15 residues. V lost 0 bases, J lost 7 bases, and 4 bases stayed unmatched. Looked up from germline, CDR1 is SGHDN and CDR2 is FVKESK.

This clone appeared once. As DNA, the CDR3 is TGTGCCAGTAGTTCCTCACCTAACGACAGGGGAGGGGAGCTGTTTTTT. It specifies CASSSSPNDRGGELFF. The chain links TRBV19 to TRBJ2-2; TRBD1 matches at 8 bases. The CDR3 is 16 residues long. Trimming at V came to 5 bases and at J to 8 bases, leaving 13 bases not matched to a gene. Germline CDR1 LNHDA, CDR2 SQIVND (reference sequence). The full variable domain, rest sourced from reference TRBV19 and TRBJ2-2, is DGGITQSPKYLFRKEGQNVTLSCEQNLNHDAMYWYRQDPGQGLRLIYYSQIVNDFQKGDIAEGYSVSREKKESFPLTVTSAQKNPTAFYLCASSSSPNDRGGELFFGEGSRLTVL.

The CDR3 nucleotides are TGTGCCAGCAGCTTGGTCCAGTATGAGCAGTTCTTC. This translates into CASSLVQYEQFF. The V call is TRBV5-5, the J call TRBJ2-1; no clear D gene. This CDR3 contains 12 residues. V lost 0 bases and J lost 8, with 6 bases in between. Per germline, CDR1 SGHKS and CDR2 YYEKEE (reference sequence).

This chain links TRBV5-6 with TRBJ2-2, with a tentative D call TRBD2 (5 bases). The CDR3 totals 15 residues. The germline CDR1 and CDR2 sequences are SGHDT and YYEEEE. With 3 bases removed from V and 2 bases from J, the gap between germline ends came to 11 bases. In nucleotides, the CDR3 is TGTGCCAGCAGCTACCGGGGAATCAACACCGGGGAGCTGTTTTTT. Amino acid sequence: CASSYRGINTGELFF.